Each of the 8 T cell receptor beta chains below was sequenced from the same sample in a study of cytomegalovirus exposure and HLA in healthy donors. The PCR had 60 Vbeta and 13 Jbeta primers. Sequencing was performed with immunoSEQ multiplex PCR; in TCRdb, only in-frame clones are kept and a portion is missing. This table has about 160,000 clones, roughly 80% appearing once. The sequencing sample was made of PBMCs. All receptors derive from a woman in her 30s in good health and CMV-seropositive.

The chain links TRBV7-3 to TRBJ2-1, with D possibly matching TRBD2 (5 bases). From germline, CDR1 is SGHTA and CDR2 FQGTGA. This CDR3 is 13 amino acids long. Deletions cut 6 bases from V and 6 bases from J, with 12 bases between. CDR3 loop: CASSPLAFNEQFF. The DNA for the CDR3 is TGTGCCAGCAGTCCCCTAGCTTTCAATGAGCAGTTCTTC.

This sequence joins TRBV2 and TRBJ1-1; 9 bases map to TRBD1. Germline trimming cut 4 bases from V and 3 bases from J; bases unmatched to any gene: 0. The CDR3 runs to 13 residues. CDR1 SNHLY and CDR2 FYNNEI come from the germline V gene. The CDR3 reads CASSGTGDTEAFF. The CDR3 region has the DNA TGTGCCAGCAGTGGGACAGGGGACACTGAAGCTTTCTTT.

This rearrangement joins TRBV6-1 to TRBJ2-2, with D uncertain. Trimming shortened V by 2 bases and J by 6 bases, and 10 bases separated the two germline ends. The CDR3 is made up of 14 amino acids. Germline V gene lookup returns CDR1 MNHNS and CDR2 SASEGT. The CDR3 DNA reads TGTGCCAGCAGTGAACCCCTCCAGGCCGGGGAGCTGTTTTTT. Its translation is CASSEPLQAGELFF.

V and J are TRBV18 and TRBJ1-2; 8 bases are a match to TRBD1. Germline-derived CDR1 and CDR2 are KGHSH and LQKENI. After removal of 2 bases from V and 4 bases from J, the junction contained 3 bases not matched to a gene. This CDR3 has 14 residues. CDR3 loop: CASSPTGTGYGYTF. Here the CDR3 DNA reads TGTGCCAGCTCACCAACCGGGACAGGCTATGGCTACACCTTC.

The V gene is TRBV6-5, the J gene TRBJ1-1; a possible D gene is TRBD1 (5 bases). Trimming took 4 bases from V and 2 from J, leaving 8 bases between them. The germline gives CDR1 MNHEY, CDR2 SVGAGI. The CDR3 consists of 13 residues. The CDR3: CASSLTENTEAFF. Written as DNA, the CDR3 is TGTGCCAGCAGTTTGACAGAAAACACTGAAGCTTTCTTT.

V is TRBV9 and J is TRBJ2-1; perhaps TRBD2 as D (6 bases). The CDR3 consists of 12 residues. The V gene lost 0 bases and the J gene lost 12 bases, with 10 bases spanning the gap. The germline V gene encodes CDR1 SGDLS and CDR2 YYNGEE. The CDR3: CASSVAGTGQFF. For the CDR3, the DNA is TGTGCCAGCAGCGTAGCCGGGACTGGGCAGTTCTTC.

The chain recombines TRBV19 with TRBJ2-2; 8 bases agree with TRBD2. V lost 1 base to trimming and J lost 1 base; unmatched junction nucleotides: 2. CDR3 length equals 16 residues. The germline V gene encodes CDR1 LNHDA and CDR2 SQIVND (reference sequence). The CDR3 region has the DNA TGTGCCAGTAGTATAGTAGCGGGGCGGAACACCGGGGAGCTGTTTTTT. Its protein product is CASSIVAGRNTGELFF.

The chain employs TRBV5-4 and TRBJ1-6; the match to TRBD1 covers 7 bases. J was trimmed by 6 bases and V by 6 bases; bases with no gene match: 6. In germline, CDR1 is SGHNT, CDR2 YYREEE (reference sequence). There are 14 residues in the CDR3. CDR3 DNA: TGTGCCAGCAAAGCAGGGGGTCGTAATTCACCCCTCCACTTT. Translating gives CASKAGGRNSPLHF.